One sample yielded the 27 T cell receptor beta chains listed below, sequenced in a study of T cell responses to AZD1222 COVID-19 vaccine. This table comes from immunoSEQ multiplex PCR, and its TCRdb copy is limited to in-frame clones, with some not included. The sample holds 98,000 or so clones, roughly 90% seen once. This specimen consisted of peripheral blood, obtained on day 0 of MenACWY control vaccination. The receptor source for this set is an adult in good health.

The CDR3 loop is CASSETGTSGFSTDTQYF. DNA of the CDR3: TGTGCCAGCAGCGAAACCGGGACTAGCGGCTTTAGCACAGATACGCAGTATTTT. This sequence joins TRBV5-6 and TRBJ2-3, with 11 bases aligning to TRBD2. This CDR3 has 18 residues. Germline V lookup: CDR1 SGHDT, CDR2 YYEEEE. V was pared by 4 bases and J by 0 bases, with 10 bases of the junction left unmatched.

The V gene is TRBV5-1, the J gene TRBJ2-3; D may match TRBD1 or TRBD2 (5 bases each). Germline V lookup: CDR1 SGHRS, CDR2 YFSETQ. Trimming pared 0 bases from V and 1 base from J, leaving 6 bases between. CDR3 length: 14 residues. CDR3 in DNA: TGCGCCAGCAGCTTGGGGGACCGCACAGATACGCAGTATTTT. This translates into CASSLGDRTDTQYF.

The genes are TRBV10-3 and TRBJ1-5; the D gene is possibly TRBD1 (5 bases). CDR3 length: 16 residues. The germline V gene encodes CDR1 ENHRY and CDR2 SYGVKD. Between the trimmed V and J ends, which lost 0 bases and 0 bases, there was a span of 9 bases. The CDR3 reads CAISESGAYSNQPQHF. The CDR3, as DNA: TGTGCCATCAGTGAGTCCGGGGCATATAGCAATCAGCCCCAGCATTTT.

The chain couples TRBV25-1 to TRBJ1-6; D is ambiguous. The CDR3 loop spans 13 amino acids. Germline V CDR1 and CDR2: MGHDK, SYGVNS. V dropped 3 bases and J dropped 9 bases, with 9 bases sitting between them. The CDR3: CASSEQEVSPLHF. CDR3 sequence (DNA): TGTGCCAGCAGTGAGCAAGAAGTTTCACCCCTCCACTTT.

This rearrangement joins TRBV14 to TRBJ2-5; a weak D match, TRBD1 (5 bases). Per the germline V gene, CDR1 is SGHDN and CDR2 is FVKESK. There are 16 residues in the CDR3. Trimming took 1 base from V and 5 from J, leaving 17 bases between them. The CDR3 loop is CASSQGLQAVQETQYF. The CDR3 coding sequence is TGTGCCAGCAGCCAAGGCTTACAGGCCGTCCAGGAGACCCAGTACTTC. Based on the CDR3 plus reference TRBV14 and TRBJ2-5, the full variable domain is EAGVTQFPSHSVIEKGQTVTLRCDPISGHDNLYWYRRVMGKEIKFLLHFVKESKQDESGMPNNRFLAERTGGTYSTLKVQPAELEDSGVYFCASSQGLQAVQETQYFGPGTRLLVL.

V is TRBV5-6 and J is TRBJ2-7; the D gene is possibly TRBD1 (5 bases). V was clipped by 3 bases and J by 7 bases, with 11 bases between them. The germline CDR1 and CDR2 sequences are SGHDT and YYEEEE. This CDR3 region has 12 residues. The CDR3 here is CASSWGPEEQYF. The CDR3 DNA follows: TGTGCCAGCAGCTGGGGCCCGGAGGAGCAGTACTTC.

The V and J genes are TRBV27 and TRBJ1-1; D might be TRBD1 (5 bases). CDR1 and CDR2 from the germline V gene are MNHEY and SMNVEV (reference sequence). The CDR3 runs to 13 residues. Trimming stripped 4 bases from V and 5 bases from J, with 11 bases between. CDR3 region: CASSWNEGTEAFF. The CDR3 bases are TGTGCCAGCAGTTGGAACGAGGGGACTGAAGCTTTCTTT.

DNA for the CDR3: TGCGCCAGCAGCCAAGAGGTGACCGCGGCGACATATGGCTACACCTTC. It is translated as CASSQEVTAATYGYTF. This chain uses TRBV4-1 with TRBJ1-2, with D unresolved. V was shortened by 0 bases and J by 5 bases, with 16 bases between the two germline ends. The germline CDR1 and CDR2 sequences are MGHRA and YSYEKL. The CDR3 is 16 residues long.

The chain uses TRBV23-1 and TRBJ1-2; perhaps TRBD1 as D (6 bases). TRBV23-1 belongs to the ORF category, with a function that is uncertain. Trimming pared 0 bases from V and 1 base from J, leaving 21 bases between. CDR3 length: 19 amino acids. CDR3 coding DNA: TGCGCCAGCAGTCAATCGAGCGTTTACGACAGGCGATATAACTATGGCTACACCTTC. This codes for CASSQSSVYDRRYNYGYTF.

The chain recombines TRBV2 with TRBJ2-1; D possibly corresponds to TRBD2 (6 bases). Germline lookup yields CDR1 SNHLY and CDR2 FYNNEI. The V and J ends lost 3 bases and 9 bases respectively, with 12 bases between them. CDR3 length equals 13 residues. The CDR3 protein is CASSDVGRLEQFF. CDR3 nucleotide sequence: TGTGCCAGCAGTGATGTTGGGAGGCTTGAGCAGTTCTTC. Variable domain in full (rest from reference TRBV2 and TRBJ2-1): EPEVTQTPSHQVTQMGQEVILRCVPISNHLYFYWYRQILGQKVEFLVSFYNNEISEKSEIFDDQFSVERPDGSNFTLKIRSTKLEDSAMYFCASSDVGRLEQFFGPGTRLTVL.

Note on this clone: This CDR3 is also generated by other DNA sequences in the sample. The rearrangement links TRBV18 to TRBJ1-1, with D tentatively TRBD1 (6 bases). The CDR3 is made up of 16 amino acids. Per the germline V gene, CDR1 is KGHSH and CDR2 is LQKENI. With 3 bases removed from V and 0 bases from J, the gap between germline ends came to 14 bases. The CDR3 sequence: CASSPPSGAVNTEAFF. CDR3 in DNA: TGTGCCAGCTCACCTCCCTCAGGGGCGGTGAACACTGAAGCTTTCTTT.

This clone has just a few counts. The rearrangement joins TRBV6-5 to TRBJ1-1, with TRBD1 as a possible D gene (5 bases). V gave up 0 bases and J gave up 3 bases, with 11 bases separating them. Looked up from germline, CDR1 is MNHEY and CDR2 is SVGAGI. CDR3 length: 15 amino acids. CDR3 bases: TGTGCCAGCAGTTACTCGAGGTCGGGGGACACTGAAGCTTTCTTT. It specifies CASSYSRSGDTEAFF.

The rearrangement joins TRBV28 to TRBJ1-4, with D perhaps matching TRBD1 (6 bases). The ends were cut back, 3 bases at V and 7 bases at J, with 15 bases in the middle. CDR1 is MDHEN and CDR2 is SYDVKM in the germline V gene. The CDR3 contains 15 residues. The CDR3 sequence: CASSFRGRAAEKLFF. CDR3 coding DNA: TGTGCCAGCAGTTTCCGGGGGCGAGCGGCTGAAAAACTGTTTTTT.

The rearrangement links TRBV5-1 to TRBJ1-2, with 9 positions matching TRBD1. This CDR3 region has 15 residues. The germline V gene encodes CDR1 SGHRS and CDR2 YFSETQ. Trimming removed 5 bases from V and 3 bases from J; junction bases left unmatched: 8. The CDR3 DNA follows: TGCGCCAGCAGACATACAGGGGGCGCTGACTATGGCTACACCTTC. Its protein is CASRHTGGADYGYTF.

The chain joins TRBV5-1 to TRBJ1-6, with D uncertain. The ends were cut back, 4 bases at V and 9 bases at J, with 11 bases in the middle. CDR3 length equals 13 residues. Germline CDR1 is SGHRS and CDR2 is YFSETQ. The CDR3 nucleotides read TGCGCCAGCAGCCTGGGCGGGATTTCACCCCTCCACTTT. Its protein is CASSLGGISPLHF. The variable domain in full, with the rest retrieved from reference TRBV5-1 and TRBJ1-6, is KAGVTQTPRYLIKTRGQQVTLSCSPISGHRSVSWYQQTPGQGLQFLFEYFSETQRNKGNFPGRFSGRQFSNSRSEMNVSTLELGDSALYLCASSLGGISPLHFGNGTRLTVT.

This clone came up once. J is TRBJ2-5 and V is TRBV7-3; maybe TRBD1 (6 bases). The CDR3 sequence is 14 residues long. CDR1 SGHTA and CDR2 FQGTGA come from the germline V gene. V was clipped by 2 bases and J by 1 base, with 8 bases between them. CDR3 residues: CASSLQGRQETQYF. In DNA form, the CDR3 reads TGTGCCAGCAGCTTACAGGGGCGCCAAGAGACCCAGTACTTC.

V and J are TRBV3-1 (or the pseudogene TRBV3-2) and TRBJ2-5; 13 bases align to TRBD2. The CDR3 extends over 18 amino acids. The germline V gene has CDR1 LGHDT and CDR2 YNNKEL (reference sequence). J gave up 2 bases and V 5 bases, and 11 bases lay outside the gene matches. CDR3 bases: TGTGCCAGCAGCTTCCGGCGGACTAGCGGGGGAGATCAAGAGACCCAGTACTTC. Its translation: CASSFRRTSGGDQETQYF.

The chain employs TRBV7-9 and TRBJ1-2; possibly TRBD1 for D (5 bases). The CDR3 contains 14 residues. V was clipped by 5 bases and J by 4 bases, with 14 bases between them. Per the germline V gene, CDR1 is SEHNR and CDR2 is FQNEAQ (reference sequence). The CDR3 coding sequence is TGTGCCAGCAGCCGCAGCAGGGATGCCTATGGCTACACCTTC. The encoded protein is CASSRSRDAYGYTF.

CDR3 nucleotides: TGTGCCAGTAGTACGGAGACGCGAAGGGAAGCTTTCTTT. It is translated as CASSTETRREAFF. This chain connects TRBV19 to TRBJ1-1; D unclear. Germline lookup yields CDR1 LNHDA and CDR2 SQIVND (reference sequence). The CDR3 loop spans 13 amino acids. The V end lost 4 bases, the J end lost 8 bases, and 14 bases lay between the germline ends.

CDR3: CATSLAGSTDTQYF. The CDR3 DNA follows: TGTGCCACCAGTTTAGCGGGGAGCACAGATACGCAGTATTTT. The chain carries TRBV24-1 and TRBJ2-3, with 8 positions matching TRBD2. This CDR3 is 14 amino acids long. J gave up 0 bases and V 6 bases, and 1 base lay outside the gene matches. Germline V lookup: CDR1 KGHDR, CDR2 SFDVKD.

In this sample, this clone turned up a few times. This rearrangement joins TRBV23-1 to TRBJ1-5; D gene unclear. TRBV23-1 is an ORF, and what it does is uncertain. The CDR3 length is 16 residues. V lost 8 bases and J 0 bases, leaving 17 bases between the germline ends. In nucleotides, the CDR3 is TGCGCCAGCTCTTACTCCCTCCTGACTAGCAATCAGCCCCAGCATTTT. Its translation is CASSYSLLTSNQPQHF.

The rearrangement uses TRBV2 and TRBJ1-4; 11 bases match TRBD1. This CDR3 region has 17 residues. Germline CDR1 SNHLY, CDR2 FYNNEI. V was clipped by 5 bases and J by 8 bases; unmatched bases: 13. The CDR3 sequence: CASSWTGGAGGYEKLFF. Written as DNA, the CDR3 is TGTGCCAGCAGTTGGACAGGGGGCGCAGGGGGATACGAAAAACTGTTTTTT.

This chain connects TRBV6-5 to TRBJ2-2; 9 nucleotides line up with TRBD1. The CDR3 is made up of 15 amino acids. V shed 6 bases and J 2 bases; nucleotides not matched to a gene: 4. In germline, CDR1 is MNHEY, CDR2 SVGAGI. Here the CDR3 reads CASRTGGDNTGELFF. CDR3 DNA: TGTGCCAGCAGGACAGGGGGAGACAACACCGGGGAGCTGTTTTTT.

The chain links TRBV27 to TRBJ2-3; D is tentatively TRBD1 or TRBD2 (6 bases each). This CDR3 has 15 residues. Germline V gives CDR1 MNHEY, CDR2 SMNVEV (reference sequence). Trimming removed 0 bases at V and 5 bases at J, with 12 bases between. CDR3 sequence: CASSLSAGEEDTQYF. The CDR3 bases are TGTGCCAGCAGTTTATCGGCAGGGGAGGAAGATACGCAGTATTTT.

About this clone itself: Other DNA sequences within the sample encode an identical CDR3. The J gene is TRBJ1-4, the V gene TRBV9; weak D call: TRBD1 (5 bases). The CDR3 is 16 amino acids. Germline V gives CDR1 SGDLS, CDR2 YYNGEE. Deletions cut 0 bases from V and 0 bases from J, with 9 bases between. The CDR3, as DNA: TGTGCCAGCAGCGTAGGCGGGGCAGCAACTAATGAAAAACTGTTTTTT. Translating gives CASSVGGAATNEKLFF. Supplemented by reference TRBV9 and TRBJ1-4, the full variable domain reads DSGVTQTPKHLITATGQRVTLRCSPRSGDLSVYWYQQSLDQGLQFLIQYYNGEERAKGNILERFSAQQFPDLHSELNLSSLELGDSALYFCASSVGGAATNEKLFFGSGTQLSVL.

This sequence joins TRBV28 and TRBJ2-5, with a tentative D call TRBD2 (6 bases). The V end lost 6 bases, the J end lost 7 bases, and 18 bases lay between the germline ends. Germline V gene sequence: CDR1 MDHEN, CDR2 SYDVKM. The CDR3 contains 14 residues. The CDR3 region has the DNA TGTGCCAGCAGGCTAGCGCCTAAAAGTCTGACCCAGTACTTC. Its translation is CASRLAPKSLTQYF.

The chain combines TRBV19 with TRBJ2-7, with TRBD1 identical over 11 bases. Germline lookup yields CDR1 LNHDA and CDR2 SQIVND (reference sequence). The length of the CDR3 is 18 residues. V lost 5 bases, J lost 3 bases, and 15 bases stayed unmatched. DNA for the CDR3: TGTGCCAGTAGTGACCAAACCCCCGGGACAGGGGGAGACTACGAGCAGTACTTC. Amino acids: CASSDQTPGTGGDYEQYF. Supplemented by reference TRBV19 and TRBJ2-7, the full variable domain reads DGGITQSPKYLFRKEGQNVTLSCEQNLNHDAMYWYRQDPGQGLRLIYYSQIVNDFQKGDIAEGYSVSREKKESFPLTVTSAQKNPTAFYLCASSDQTPGTGGDYEQYFGPGTRLTVT.